The sequence of this TCR beta chain was determined in a study of T cell repertoires in cytomegalovirus infection. Across the whole study: Evidence of both CMV infection and a matching HLA type came from public TCR beta signatures. Notes on the study in general: CMV carriers having the relevant HLA were flagged by cumulative public TCR beta family frequency.

The V end lost 0 bases, the J end lost 6 bases, and 17 bases lay between the germline ends. CDR3 length equals 16 residues. Germline V gene data show CDR1 as SGHNT and CDR2 as YYREEE (reference sequence). MiXCR, applied by TCRdb to the reads, yields one record per CDR3 protein. The sample lists some 800,000 distinct CDR3 sequences, 32% seen once, with around 12% in the top ten. This clonotype was seen ten or more times. Antigen unknown. This clonotype was sampled from a human donor in good health (CMV status not recorded). Some clones in this sample may be carry-over from other donors' samples. This specimen was cultured CD8+ T cells from PBMCs, taken from culture after CMV antigen stimulation. V usage is TRBV5-4 and J usage is TRBJ2-3; D is uncertain. The CDR3 is CASSLESGVPPDTQYF. CDR3 coding DNA: TGTGCCAGCAGCTTGGAGAGTGGGGTCCCGCCGGATACGCAGTATTTT.